This TCR beta chain is drawn from a study of blood T cells in healthy people across ages. The CDR3 is 15 amino acids. Germline lookup yields CDR1 SGHRS and CDR2 YFSETQ. Trimming removed 4 bases from V and 3 bases from J, with 13 bases in between. The authors extracted at least 6 micrograms of total RNA per sample. A sample-barcoded 5' primer and a J-beta primer mix were used in a second PCR of roughly 7 to 11 cycles. Each CDR3 protein is one row after TCRdb ran MiXCR on the 5' RACE reads. The sample contains around 2 million distinct CDR3 sequences, 30% to 40% of which appear only once. The chain links TRBV5-1 to TRBJ1-4, with D unclear. The sequence came from a human donor in good health. Material for sequencing was blood. CDR3: CASSLTGRSNEKLFF. The CDR3 region has the DNA TGCGCCAGCAGCCTGACCGGGAGGTCTAATGAAAAACTGTTTTTT.